This TCR beta chain was sequenced for a study of beta chain features in type 1 diabetes (dated by TCRdb to the late 2010s). With respect to the entire study: No differences in mean age, gender distribution, total cell number or subset yield were found between patients and healthy donors. A total of 107,917,701 sorted cells were examined across all samples, and the number of cells per subset was strongly correlated with RNA yield. The study compared TCRB repertoires of sorted circulating CD4+ T cell subsets between recently diagnosed type 1 diabetes patients and matched healthy donors. Regulatory and stem cell-like memory subsets were isolated from only 8 patients and 8 healthy donors, whereas naive and central memory subsets came from all 30 or so donors. Findings and caveats that apply to the study as a whole: PCR may preferentially amplify shorter templates, but because patient and control samples were amplified and corrected together, any resulting skew would affect both groups equally. Naive, central memory and regulatory TCRB repertoires appeared more similar among patients than among healthy donors. Sequencing cDNA rather than genomic DNA could over-represent highly expressing activated cells, although activation and CD3 levels did not differ between groups. HLA sub-analyses involved small numbers of individuals, so any influence of HLA type on TCRB rearrangement remained unresolved. In all four CD4+ subsets, TCRB CDR3 length was moderately but significantly shorter in type 1 diabetes patients. Patients with type 1 diabetes made fewer insertions and deleted more nucleotides at VDJ recombination sites, implying thymic rearrangement abnormalities.

Between the V and J ends, shortened by 0 bases and 3 bases respectively, the junction contains 12 bases. Counted from cysteine to phenylalanine, this CDR3 has 15 amino acids. The DNA shown is the 45-base CDR3, in frame from base 1. The CDR1 and CDR2 encoded by the germline V gene are SGHRS and YFSETQ. The High Capacity cDNA Reverse Transcription Kit was used to reverse transcribe all of the isolated RNA, meaning that expressed TCRB transcripts were what got sequenced. Naive, central memory and regulatory T cell samples underwent deep immunoSEQ sequencing, averaging roughly 3.3 million total reads per sample. Sorted cells were lysed in RLT buffer and RNA was extracted with DNase-treated RNeasy Micro or Mini kits, depending on cell number. To prevent cross-contamination, every cell subset was processed on its own, while patient and healthy donor samples were processed together. The immunoSEQ multiplex PCR was used to amplify TCRB sequences from cDNA, yielding 87-bp fragments that span the CDR3 region. Sequencing of the amplicons was done on the Illumina HiSeq platform. Regarding the original processing steps: PCR bias was computationally corrected using synthetic template baselines, reads within Hamming distance 2 were collapsed, and singletons that could not be merged were discarded. Reads were aligned against IMGT to assign V, D and J genes, CDR3 length and insertions or deletions at six rearrangement sites. Within each subset, clonotype counts were normalized to sorted cell number, and only after that were true diversity and Gini coefficients computed with the tcR R package. The overlap coefficient, calculated on TCRB nucleotide sequences, was used to measure repertoire sharing. TCRdb's version of the immuneACCESS table is confined to in-frame rearrangements and falls short of the full clone set. An unresolved V gene accounts for under half of the shortfall where checked; the remainder is of unknown origin. That table gives V, J and clone size, and the DNA gave D and trimming. The sample table lists tens of thousands of clones, around 63% of them with a count of one. Of the sample, about 2.2% falls within the top ten clones.

This clone turned up a few times. The clone's antigen remains unknown. No clone much larger than this one lies a single base away; base qualities are absent. Each donor gave one peripheral blood draw, averaging approximately 110 mL, which was collected into heparinised tubes. Naive, central memory, regulatory and stem cell-like memory CD4+ T cells were sorted on a BD FACSAria II using a panel including CD45RO, CCR7, CD25, CD127, CD95 and CD27. A purity above 98% was achieved for all sorted populations. PBMCs were separated immediately by Lymphoprep density gradient centrifugation and were stained directly, without being cultured. Samples were stained and sorted in pairs, with one healthy donor and one patient per experiment, so that batch effects were minimized.

This sequence was found in a woman between 18 and 29 years old in good health. The sequencing input was Tregs from blood. The meaning of the sample's cell subset or site label: regulatory CD4+ T cells. In this chain, TRBV5-1 is recombined with TRBJ1-1; TRBD1 is a weak D gene call, 5 bases matching. The DNA sequence is given as TGCGCCAGCAGCTTGGTGCCAGGGTCGGACACTGAAGCTTTCTTT. It translates to CASSLVPGSDTEAFF.